The present T cell receptor beta chain was sequenced within a study of cytomegalovirus exposure and HLA in healthy donors. Study-level points and caveats: Information on immune exposure was restricted to one variable (CMV serostatus). Later on, analysis showed that most CMV-associated TCR beta chains appeared to be HLA-restricted.

The primer mix had 60 Vbeta and 13 Jbeta primers. Generated by immunoSEQ multiplex PCR, the TCRdb table keeps only in-frame clones and is missing some. The table includes around 69,000 clones, about 70% detected once. On this clone: What it binds is not known.

This receptor was identified in a middle-aged man in good health and CMV-seropositive. Material for sequencing was PBMCs.

DNA for the CDR3: TGTGCCACCCGACAGGGGTTGGAGACCCAGTACTTC. Protein: CATRQGLETQYF. This sequence joins TRBV2 and TRBJ2-5; TRBD1 agrees at 8 bases. The V gene's germline CDR1 is SNHLY and CDR2 FYNNEI. Trimming cost V 10 bases and J 5 bases; bases outside gene matches: 6. The CDR3 is 12 residues long. The entire variable domain, with the rest obtained from reference TRBV2 and TRBJ2-5, is as follows: EPEVTQTPSHQVTQMGQEVILRCVPISNHLYFYWYRQILGQKVEFLVSFYNNEISEKSEIFDDQFSVERPDGSNFTLKIRSTKLEDSAMYFCATRQGLETQYFGPGTRLLVL.